This entry concerns a single TCR beta chain. What it recognizes is unknown. Produced via immunoSEQ multiplex PCR; TCRdb's table is partial and in-frame only. This table holds more than 110,000 clones, about 93% found once. This record belongs to a study of T cell responses to AZD1222 COVID-19 vaccine. Points from the study as a whole: Close to half of all spike-specific TCRs reportedly target regions of the variants that are unmutated.

The material was peripheral blood, obtained on day 0 of AZD1222 vaccination. The sequence was obtained from an adult in good health.

DNA of the CDR3: TGTGCCAGCAGCTCGGCGGGGGGCAACTATGGCTACACCTTC. It is translated as CASSSAGGNYGYTF. This chain uses TRBV7-2 with TRBJ1-2; the D gene is possibly TRBD1 (6 bases). V dropped 4 bases and J dropped 2 bases, with 11 bases sitting between them. There are 14 residues in the CDR3. The germline V gene has CDR1 SGHTA and CDR2 FQGNSA.